Listed below are T cell receptor beta chains from one sample, sequenced in a study of post-analysis software for immune sequencing data. One entry per CDR3 protein results from TCRdb running MiXCR on the PCR reads. The table lists roughly 800,000 distinct CDR3 sequences, roughly 29% of them singletons. Material for sequencing was blood. The origin of the receptors is a girl aged 5-17 years with multiple sclerosis. Each CDR3 is given with its conserved first and last residue. The order of the fields is V gene, clone size, D gene, CDR3 length, J gene, CDR3 DNA, CDR3 protein. A D gene is named only where the DNA matches it firmly. Clone size is given for some rows only: seen once, a few or many times, or a class if the clone is expanded.

v_call: TRBV12-3/TRBV12-4; clone_size: -; d_call: TRBD1; cdr3_length: 13; j_call: TRBJ2-7; cdr3_nt: TGTGCCAGCAGTCGGGACAGAAAATACGAGCAGTACTTC; cdr3_aa: CASSRDRKYEQYF
v_call: TRBV14; clone_size: once; d_call: -; cdr3_length: 14; j_call: TRBJ2-5; cdr3_nt: TGTGCCAGCAGCCAGCTCGGGGGTCGGGAGACCCAGTACTTC; cdr3_aa: CASSQLGGRETQYF
v_call: TRBV20-1; clone_size: -; d_call: TRBD1; cdr3_length: 17; j_call: TRBJ1-5; cdr3_nt: TGCAGTGCTAGTGTTTTCACAGGGGGCGCGGGCAATCAGCCCCAGCATTTT; cdr3_aa: CSASVFTGGAGNQPQHF
v_call: TRBV7-2; clone_size: few; d_call: -; cdr3_length: 13; j_call: TRBJ2-1; cdr3_nt: TGTGCCAGCAGCCGTAGACGGGTAGGTGAGCAGTTCTTC; cdr3_aa: CASSRRRVGEQFF
v_call: TRBV7-6; clone_size: -; d_call: -; cdr3_length: 11; j_call: TRBJ1-1; cdr3_nt: TGTGCCAGCAGCTCAGGGCAAGCGGCTTTCTTT; cdr3_aa: CASSSGQAAFF
v_call: TRBV29-1; clone_size: -; d_call: -; cdr3_length: 13; j_call: TRBJ1-2; cdr3_nt: TGCAGCGTTGAAGAGCTTTCGGGCTATGGCTACACCTTC; cdr3_aa: CSVEELSGYGYTF
v_call: TRBV10-3; clone_size: -; d_call: -; cdr3_length: 11; j_call: TRBJ1-1; cdr3_nt: TGTGCCATCTTTTCGAACACTGAAGCTTTCTTT; cdr3_aa: CAIFSNTEAFF
v_call: TRBV6-1; clone_size: -; d_call: TRBD2; cdr3_length: 15; j_call: TRBJ2-5; cdr3_nt: TGTGCCAGCAATCATCGGGGGGGCCTTTCAAGTGAGCAGTACTTC; cdr3_aa: CASNHRGGLSSEQYF
v_call: TRBV20-1; clone_size: few; d_call: TRBD2; cdr3_length: 13; j_call: TRBJ2-7; cdr3_nt: TGCAGTGCCAGACTAGCGGGAGAGTACGAGCAGTACTTC; cdr3_aa: CSARLAGEYEQYF
v_call: TRBV3-1; clone_size: -; d_call: -; cdr3_length: 13; j_call: TRBJ2-1; cdr3_nt: TGTGCCAGCAGCCAAGATATTGATAATGAGCAGTTCTTC; cdr3_aa: CASSQDIDNEQFF
v_call: TRBV20-1; clone_size: few; d_call: -; cdr3_length: 11; j_call: TRBJ2-3; cdr3_nt: TGCAGTCGTGACGGGGCAGATACGCAGTATTTT; cdr3_aa: CSRDGADTQYF
v_call: TRBV20-1; clone_size: -; d_call: TRBD1; cdr3_length: 12; j_call: TRBJ2-5; cdr3_nt: TGCAGTGCTCAAGACAGGGGAGAGACCCAGTACTTC; cdr3_aa: CSAQDRGETQYF
v_call: TRBV5-1; clone_size: -; d_call: TRBD2; cdr3_length: 17; j_call: TRBJ2-1; cdr3_nt: TGCGCCAGCAGCTTAGGGCTAGCGGGAGGATTAAGAAATGAGCAGTTCTTC; cdr3_aa: CASSLGLAGGLRNEQFF
v_call: TRBV28; clone_size: -; d_call: -; cdr3_length: 13; j_call: TRBJ2-5; cdr3_nt: TGTGCCAGCTACAGGACAATCGGGGAGACCCAGTACTTC; cdr3_aa: CASYRTIGETQYF
v_call: TRBV24-1; clone_size: -; d_call: -; cdr3_length: 14; j_call: TRBJ2-5; cdr3_nt: TGTGCCACCAGTGATGGGACATTCCAAGAGACCCAGTACTTC; cdr3_aa: CATSDGTFQETQYF
v_call: TRBV4-1; clone_size: -; d_call: TRBD1; cdr3_length: 13; j_call: TRBJ2-4; cdr3_nt: TGCGCCAGCAGTCAGGTTCCAGGGGGCATTCAGTACTTC; cdr3_aa: CASSQVPGGIQYF
v_call: TRBV12-3/TRBV12-4; clone_size: -; d_call: -; cdr3_length: 13; j_call: TRBJ1-4; cdr3_nt: TGTGCCAGCAGTTTTGGGGGAAATGAAAAACGGTTTTTT; cdr3_aa: CASSFGGNEKRFF
v_call: TRBV20-1; clone_size: few; d_call: TRBD2; cdr3_length: 14; j_call: TRBJ2-7; cdr3_nt: TGCAGTGCGCCCGGTGCCGGGGGGATGTACGAGCAGTACTTC; cdr3_aa: CSAPGAGGMYEQYF
v_call: TRBV11-3; clone_size: few; d_call: -; cdr3_length: 16; j_call: TRBJ2-1; cdr3_nt: TGTGCCAGCAGCTTAGGGAGTCTCTTCGCCCACAATGAGCAGTTCTTC; cdr3_aa: CASSLGSLFAHNEQFF
v_call: TRBV27; clone_size: -; d_call: TRBD2; cdr3_length: 17; j_call: TRBJ2-5; cdr3_nt: TGTGCCAGCAGTTACAGGCTGACTAGCGGGAGGGGAGAGACCCAGTACTTC; cdr3_aa: CASSYRLTSGRGETQYF
v_call: TRBV27; clone_size: -; d_call: -; cdr3_length: 14; j_call: TRBJ2-5; cdr3_nt: TGTGCCAGCAGTTTCAATTTCAGGGGCATTGAGCAGTACTTC; cdr3_aa: CASSFNFRGIEQYF
v_call: TRBV21-1; clone_size: few; d_call: -; cdr3_length: 15; j_call: TRBJ2-3; cdr3_nt: TGTGCCAGCAGCAAAGCGACGCCTGGCACAGATACGCAGTATTTT; cdr3_aa: CASSKATPGTDTQYF
v_call: TRBV7-2; clone_size: -; d_call: -; cdr3_length: 14; j_call: TRBJ1-2; cdr3_nt: TGTGCCAGCAGCCCCGGGCAAATTGTAGGGGGCTACACCTTC; cdr3_aa: CASSPGQIVGGYTF
v_call: TRBV4-3; clone_size: many; d_call: -; cdr3_length: 14; j_call: TRBJ2-7; cdr3_nt: TGCGCCAGCAGCCGAGGGACGGGGGACTACGAGCAGTACTTC; cdr3_aa: CASSRGTGDYEQYF
v_call: TRBV29-1; clone_size: few; d_call: -; cdr3_length: 15; j_call: TRBJ1-1; cdr3_nt: TGCAGCGCTATTCGACTGCGGGAGCTGAACACTGAAGCTTTCTTT; cdr3_aa: CSAIRLRELNTEAFF
v_call: TRBV29-1; clone_size: many; d_call: -; cdr3_length: 15; j_call: TRBJ2-7; cdr3_nt: TGCAGCGTTGAAGGGGGGGTTCAGGCACCCTACGAGCAGTACTTC; cdr3_aa: CSVEGGVQAPYEQYF
v_call: TRBV4-1; clone_size: -; d_call: TRBD1; cdr3_length: 16; j_call: TRBJ1-5; cdr3_nt: TGCGCCAGCAGCCACGGGACAGGGAATAGCAATCAGCCCCAGCATTTT; cdr3_aa: CASSHGTGNSNQPQHF
v_call: TRBV9; clone_size: few; d_call: TRBD2; cdr3_length: 16; j_call: TRBJ2-3; cdr3_nt: TGTGCCAGCAGCCCAAGGACTAGCGGGGGGGCCGATACGCAGTATTTT; cdr3_aa: CASSPRTSGGADTQYF
v_call: TRBV20-1; clone_size: -; d_call: TRBD1; cdr3_length: 13; j_call: TRBJ2-5; cdr3_nt: TGCAGTGGACAGGGACCCCCAGAGGAGACCCAGTACTTC; cdr3_aa: CSGQGPPEETQYF
v_call: TRBV6-6; clone_size: few; d_call: TRBD2; cdr3_length: 16; j_call: TRBJ2-3; cdr3_nt: TGTGCCAGCAGTTCTCCTGCGCGGGGGGGAACTGATACGCAGTATTTT; cdr3_aa: CASSSPARGGTDTQYF
v_call: TRBV9; clone_size: -; d_call: -; cdr3_length: 14; j_call: TRBJ2-1; cdr3_nt: TGTGCCAGCAGCGGGGGGGGCCACGACAATGAGCAGTTCTTC; cdr3_aa: CASSGGGHDNEQFF
v_call: TRBV29-1; clone_size: -; d_call: -; cdr3_length: 15; j_call: TRBJ2-7; cdr3_nt: TGCAGCGTTGTAGGTCCCACGGGACACGGACGGATCCAGTACTTC; cdr3_aa: CSVVGPTGHGRIQYF
v_call: TRBV6-5; clone_size: -; d_call: TRBD2; cdr3_length: 13; j_call: TRBJ2-7; cdr3_nt: TGTGCCAGCAGTTGGGGCCGGGGGGAAGGCCAGTACTTC; cdr3_aa: CASSWGRGEGQYF
v_call: TRBV6-1; clone_size: few; d_call: TRBD1; cdr3_length: 16; j_call: TRBJ2-3; cdr3_nt: TGTGCCAGCAGTGCCAAGACAGGGGGTGGATCAGATACGCAGTATTTT; cdr3_aa: CASSAKTGGGSDTQYF
v_call: TRBV12-3/TRBV12-4; clone_size: -; d_call: TRBD1; cdr3_length: 13; j_call: TRBJ1-5; cdr3_nt: TGTGCCAGCAGAGGACAGGGATCTCAGCCCCAGCATTTT; cdr3_aa: CASRGQGSQPQHF
v_call: TRBV29-1; clone_size: few; d_call: -; cdr3_length: 10; j_call: TRBJ2-1; cdr3_nt: TGCAGCCCGTCTAAGGGTGAGCAGTTCTTC; cdr3_aa: CSPSKGEQFF
v_call: TRBV6-6; clone_size: -; d_call: -; cdr3_length: 14; j_call: TRBJ1-4; cdr3_nt: TGTGCCAGCAGTTACGCGGGGTCTAATGAAAAACTGTTTTTT; cdr3_aa: CASSYAGSNEKLFF
v_call: TRBV10-3; clone_size: -; d_call: TRBD1; cdr3_length: 15; j_call: TRBJ2-5; cdr3_nt: TGTGTCATCAGGATCTCGGGACAGGGTGCAGAGACCCAGTACTTC; cdr3_aa: CVIRISGQGAETQYF
v_call: TRBV7-2; clone_size: -; d_call: -; cdr3_length: 14; j_call: TRBJ1-1; cdr3_nt: TGTGCCAGCAGCTTAGCCCAGGGGACGGTCGCAGCTTTCTTT; cdr3_aa: CASSLAQGTVAAFF
v_call: TRBV5-1; clone_size: few; d_call: TRBD1; cdr3_length: 15; j_call: TRBJ2-1; cdr3_nt: TGCGCCAGCAGTTTTAAAGGGACAGGGGAGAATGAGCAGTTCTTC; cdr3_aa: CASSFKGTGENEQFF
v_call: TRBV5-1; clone_size: few; d_call: -; cdr3_length: 12; j_call: TRBJ2-5; cdr3_nt: TGCGCCAGCAGCGGGGCCTTGGGGACCCAGTACTTC; cdr3_aa: CASSGALGTQYF
v_call: TRBV6-2/TRBV6-3; clone_size: few; d_call: TRBD2; cdr3_length: 13; j_call: TRBJ2-1; cdr3_nt: TGTGCCACGAAGCGGGGGGTACACAATGAGCAGTTCTTC; cdr3_aa: CATKRGVHNEQFF
v_call: TRBV28; clone_size: few; d_call: -; cdr3_length: 15; j_call: TRBJ2-1; cdr3_nt: TGTGCCAGCAGCCGCCGGGAGTTCTCGAACAATGAGCAGTTCTTC; cdr3_aa: CASSRREFSNNEQFF
v_call: TRBV18; clone_size: -; d_call: -; cdr3_length: 16; j_call: TRBJ1-1; cdr3_nt: TGTGCCAGCTCACAACAGACAGATTCCATGAACACTGAAGCTTTCTTT; cdr3_aa: CASSQQTDSMNTEAFF
v_call: TRBV7-2; clone_size: many; d_call: TRBD2; cdr3_length: 13; j_call: TRBJ2-1; cdr3_nt: TGTGCCAGCAGCTTAGCTCGGGGGGGTGAGCAGTTCTTC; cdr3_aa: CASSLARGGEQFF
v_call: TRBV7-2; clone_size: -; d_call: TRBD1; cdr3_length: 16; j_call: TRBJ1-2; cdr3_nt: TGTGCCAGCAGCTCGCGGACAGGGGGTACCTACTATGGCTACACCTTC; cdr3_aa: CASSSRTGGTYYGYTF
v_call: TRBV4-3; clone_size: -; d_call: -; cdr3_length: 17; j_call: TRBJ2-7; cdr3_nt: TGCGCCAGCAGCCAAGGGGTTGGGGGGCGAGGGTCCTACGAGCAGTACTTC; cdr3_aa: CASSQGVGGRGSYEQYF
v_call: TRBV27; clone_size: -; d_call: -; cdr3_length: 18; j_call: TRBJ1-2; cdr3_nt: TGTGCCAGCAGTTTATGGGCTCCGGGGGTGGGGAATCGAGGAGGCTACACCTTC; cdr3_aa: CASSLWAPGVGNRGGYTF
v_call: TRBV4-3; clone_size: -; d_call: -; cdr3_length: 16; j_call: TRBJ1-4; cdr3_nt: TGCGCCAGCAGCCAAGATTTTACAGCCGGTAATGAAAAACTGTTTTTT; cdr3_aa: CASSQDFTAGNEKLFF
v_call: TRBV6-5; clone_size: once; d_call: -; cdr3_length: 13; j_call: TRBJ2-7; cdr3_nt: TGTGCCAGCAGTTACCTAGCGATGGACGAGCAGTACTTC; cdr3_aa: CASSYLAMDEQYF
v_call: TRBV12-3/TRBV12-4; clone_size: -; d_call: -; cdr3_length: 13; j_call: TRBJ1-5; cdr3_nt: TGTGCCAGCAGCCCCGATGAAATCCAGCCCCAGCATTTT; cdr3_aa: CASSPDEIQPQHF
v_call: TRBV15; clone_size: -; d_call: -; cdr3_length: 14; j_call: TRBJ1-5; cdr3_nt: TGTGCCACCAGCAGCGGCCTCAAGAGTCGGCCCCAGCATTTT; cdr3_aa: CATSSGLKSRPQHF
v_call: TRBV20-1; clone_size: -; d_call: -; cdr3_length: 14; j_call: TRBJ1-1; cdr3_nt: TGCAGTGCCCCCAATACAGCCCTGAACACTGAAGCTTTCTTT; cdr3_aa: CSAPNTALNTEAFF
v_call: TRBV15; clone_size: -; d_call: -; cdr3_length: 15; j_call: TRBJ2-3; cdr3_nt: TGTGCCACCACTGCTCGGGGCACTAGCACAGATACGCAGTATTTT; cdr3_aa: CATTARGTSTDTQYF
v_call: TRBV10-3; clone_size: -; d_call: TRBD2; cdr3_length: 13; j_call: TRBJ2-5; cdr3_nt: TGTGCCATCAGTGAGGGCGGGGGAGAGACCCAGTACTTC; cdr3_aa: CAISEGGGETQYF